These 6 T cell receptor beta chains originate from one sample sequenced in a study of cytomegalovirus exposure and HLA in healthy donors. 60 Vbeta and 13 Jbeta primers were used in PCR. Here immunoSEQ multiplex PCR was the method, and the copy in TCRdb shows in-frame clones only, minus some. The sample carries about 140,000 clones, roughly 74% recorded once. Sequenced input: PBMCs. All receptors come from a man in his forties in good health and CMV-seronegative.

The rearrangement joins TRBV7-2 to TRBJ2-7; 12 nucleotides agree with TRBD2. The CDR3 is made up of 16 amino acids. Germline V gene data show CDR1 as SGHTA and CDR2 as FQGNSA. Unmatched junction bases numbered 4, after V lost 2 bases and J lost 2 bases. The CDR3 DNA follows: TGTGCCAGCAGCTTAACTGCTAGCGGGGGGGCCTACGAGCAGTACTTC. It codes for CASSLTASGGAYEQYF. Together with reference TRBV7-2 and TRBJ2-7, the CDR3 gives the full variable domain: GAGVSQSPSNKVTEKGKDVELRCDPISGHTALYWYRQSLGQGLEFLIYFQGNSAPDKSGLPSDRFSAERTGGSVSTLTIQRTQQEDSAVYLCASSLTASGGAYEQYFGPGTRLTVT.

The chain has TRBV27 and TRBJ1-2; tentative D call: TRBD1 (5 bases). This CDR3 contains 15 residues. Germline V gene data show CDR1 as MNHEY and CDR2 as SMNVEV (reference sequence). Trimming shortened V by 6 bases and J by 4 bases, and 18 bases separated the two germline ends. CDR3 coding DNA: TGTGCCAGCAGAAGATCCAGGGAGGGCGGCTATGGCTACACCTTC. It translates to CASRRSREGGYGYTF.

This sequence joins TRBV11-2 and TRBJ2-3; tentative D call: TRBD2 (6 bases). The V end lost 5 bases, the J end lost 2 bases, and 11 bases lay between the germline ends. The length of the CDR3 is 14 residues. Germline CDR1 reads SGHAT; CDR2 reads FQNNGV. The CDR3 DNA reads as TGTGCCAGCAGCGGCGGGGCCTTCACAGATACGCAGTATTTT. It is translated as CASSGGAFTDTQYF.

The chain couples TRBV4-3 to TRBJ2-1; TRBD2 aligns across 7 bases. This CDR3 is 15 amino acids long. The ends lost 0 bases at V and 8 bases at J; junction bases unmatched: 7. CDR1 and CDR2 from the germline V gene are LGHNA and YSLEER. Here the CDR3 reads CASSQEPGLMDEQFF. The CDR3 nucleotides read TGCGCCAGCAGCCAAGAACCGGGACTAATGGATGAGCAGTTCTTC.

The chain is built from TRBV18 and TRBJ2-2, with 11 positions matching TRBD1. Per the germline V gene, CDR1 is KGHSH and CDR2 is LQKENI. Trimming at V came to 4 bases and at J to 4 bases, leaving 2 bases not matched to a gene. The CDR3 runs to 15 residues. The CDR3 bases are TGTGCCAGCTCACTGGACAGGGGGCTCACCGGGGAGCTGTTTTTT. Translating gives CASSLDRGLTGELFF. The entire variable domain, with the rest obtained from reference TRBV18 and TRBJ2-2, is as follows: NAGVMQNPRHLVRRRGQEARLRCSPMKGHSHVYWYRQLPEEGLKFMVYLQKENIIDESGMPKERFSAEFPKEGPSILRIQQVVRGDSAAYFCASSLDRGLTGELFFGEGSRLTVL.

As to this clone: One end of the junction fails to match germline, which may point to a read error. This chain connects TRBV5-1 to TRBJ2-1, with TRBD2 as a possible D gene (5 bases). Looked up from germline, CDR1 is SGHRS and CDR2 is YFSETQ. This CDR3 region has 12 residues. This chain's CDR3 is CASSPVGDEQFF. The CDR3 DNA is TGTGCCAGCAGCCCTGTCGGGGATGAGCAGTTCTTC.